This TCR beta chain was identified during a study of cytomegalovirus exposure and HLA in healthy donors. Notes on the study in general: CMV antigen specificity of a few CMV-associated chains was confirmed in vitro. Per a later analysis, 15,000 to 20,000 TCR beta sequences showed association with HLA alleles at 0.05 false discovery rate. One variant, a missense change in DCLRE1C, was linked in a later analysis to TCR beta V- and J-gene trimming. Analyzed later, association rates of TCRs varied across HLA loci, with DRB1 most and HLA-C fewest.

J lost 7 bases, V lost 5 bases, and 9 bases had no gene match. The CDR3 has 16 amino acids. Germline-derived CDR1 and CDR2 are MNHEY and SMNVEV (reference sequence). Comments on this clone: Its cognate antigen is unknown.

60 Vbeta and 13 Jbeta primers were used in PCR. Clones were sequenced by immunoSEQ multiplex PCR, and TCRdb holds only the in-frame ones, with some missing. The sample includes some 180,000 clones, 76% of them seen just once. Source material: PBMCs. This clonotype originated in a man aged 18 to 29 in good health and CMV-seronegative. The chain combines TRBV27 with TRBJ1-5; 12 nucleotides agree with TRBD1. The DNA of the CDR3 is TGTGCCAGCAGTACCGGGACAGGGGGCTTGGAACAGCCCCAGCATTTT. Protein: CASSTGTGGLEQPQHF.